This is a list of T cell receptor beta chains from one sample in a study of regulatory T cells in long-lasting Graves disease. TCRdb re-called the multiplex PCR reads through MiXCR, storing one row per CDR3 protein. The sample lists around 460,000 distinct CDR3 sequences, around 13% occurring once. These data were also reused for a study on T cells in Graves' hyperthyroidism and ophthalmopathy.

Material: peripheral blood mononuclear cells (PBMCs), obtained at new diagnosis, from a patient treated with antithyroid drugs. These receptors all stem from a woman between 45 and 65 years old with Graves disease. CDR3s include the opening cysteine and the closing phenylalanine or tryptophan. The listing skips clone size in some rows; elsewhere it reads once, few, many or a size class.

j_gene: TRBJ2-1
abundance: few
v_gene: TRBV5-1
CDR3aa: CASSYGPGGTSVYNEQFF

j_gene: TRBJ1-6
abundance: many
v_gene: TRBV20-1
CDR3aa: CSATRGGNSPLHF

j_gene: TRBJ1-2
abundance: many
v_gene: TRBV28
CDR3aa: CASSFWDSSINYGYTF

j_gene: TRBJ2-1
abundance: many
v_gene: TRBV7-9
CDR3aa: CASSLSGILGAEQFF

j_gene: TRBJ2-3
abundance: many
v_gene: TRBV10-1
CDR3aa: CASSRLAGERDTQYF

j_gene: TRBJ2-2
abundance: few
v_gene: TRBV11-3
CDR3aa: CASSSRLAGGGTGELFF

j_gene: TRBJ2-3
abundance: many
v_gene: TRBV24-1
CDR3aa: CATSDPLATGTDTQYF

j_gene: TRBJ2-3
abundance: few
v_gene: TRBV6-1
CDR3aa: CASNILAGVDTQYF

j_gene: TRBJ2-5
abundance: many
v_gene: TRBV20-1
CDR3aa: CSALPSGTVQETQYF

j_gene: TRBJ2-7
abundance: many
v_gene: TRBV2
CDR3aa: CASRDSFYEQYF

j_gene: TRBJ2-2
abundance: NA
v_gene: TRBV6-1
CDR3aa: CASSRGADTEELFF